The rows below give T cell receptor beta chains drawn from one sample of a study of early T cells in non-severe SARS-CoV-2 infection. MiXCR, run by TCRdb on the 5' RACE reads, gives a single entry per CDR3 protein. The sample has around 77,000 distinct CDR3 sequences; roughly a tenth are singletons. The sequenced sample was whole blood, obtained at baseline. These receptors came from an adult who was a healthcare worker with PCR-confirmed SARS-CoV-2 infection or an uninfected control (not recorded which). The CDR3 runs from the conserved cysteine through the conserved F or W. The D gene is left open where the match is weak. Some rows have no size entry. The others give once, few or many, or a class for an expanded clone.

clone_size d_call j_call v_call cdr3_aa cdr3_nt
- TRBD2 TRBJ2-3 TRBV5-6 CASSLENSGEDTQYF TGTGCCAGCAGCTTGGAAAATAGCGGGGAGGATACGCAGTATTTT
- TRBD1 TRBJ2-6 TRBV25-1 CASSDWGDRGVFGANVLTF TGTGCCAGCAGTGACTGGGGGGACAGGGGCGTATTTGGGGCCAACGTCCTGACTTTC
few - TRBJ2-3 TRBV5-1 CASSLAYRGGGTDTQYF TGCGCCAGCAGCTTGGCATACCGGGGAGGAGGCACAGATACGCAGTATTTT
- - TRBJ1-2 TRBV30 CAWKVVTGYTF TGTGCCTGGAAGGTCGTGACTGGCTACACCTTC
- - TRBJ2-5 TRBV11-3 CASSLLTGETQYF TGTGCCAGCAGCTTATTGACTGGAGAGACCCAGTACTTC
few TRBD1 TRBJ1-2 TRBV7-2 CASSPSGGGNYGYTF TGTGCCAGCAGCCCTTCAGGGGGAGGGAACTATGGCTACACCTTC
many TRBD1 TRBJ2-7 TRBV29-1 CSVQGTGGLEQYF TGCAGCGTGCAAGGGACAGGGGGCCTCGAGCAGTACTTC
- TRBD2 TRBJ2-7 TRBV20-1 CSARETSGSYEQYF TGCAGTGCTAGAGAGACTAGCGGCTCCTACGAGCAGTACTTC
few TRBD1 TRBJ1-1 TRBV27 CASSPGQRYTEAFF TGTGCCAGCAGTCCGGGACAGAGGTACACTGAAGCTTTCTTT
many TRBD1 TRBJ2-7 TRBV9 CASGPTGEGEEQYF TGTGCCAGCGGCCCGACAGGGGAAGGTGAAGAGCAGTACTTC
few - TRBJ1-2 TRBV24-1 CATSDLSTNYGYTF TGTGCCACCAGTGATTTATCGACTAACTATGGCTACACCTTC
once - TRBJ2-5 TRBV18 CASSAGQQETQYF TGTGCCAGCTCAGCTGGACAGCAAGAGACCCAGTACTTC
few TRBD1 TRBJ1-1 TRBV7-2 CASSLDYRGRREAFF TGTGCCAGCAGCTTAGATTACAGGGGACGACGCGAAGCTTTCTTT
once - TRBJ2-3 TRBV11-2 CASSLANRNTDTQYF TGTGCCAGCAGCTTAGCCAACAGAAACACAGATACGCAGTATTTT
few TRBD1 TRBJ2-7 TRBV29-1 CSGRTGTEQYF TGCAGCGGGCGGACAGGGACCGAGCAGTACTTC
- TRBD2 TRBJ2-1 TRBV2 CASTELAGFNEQFF TGTGCCAGCACAGAGCTAGCGGGATTCAATGAGCAGTTCTTC
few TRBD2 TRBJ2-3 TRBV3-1 CASSQEKGRTSGQYF TGTGCCAGCAGCCAAGAGAAGGGGAGGACTAGTGGGCAGTATTTT
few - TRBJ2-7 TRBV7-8 CASSLGGAVGRTYEQYF TGTGCCAGCAGCTTGGGCGGGGCGGTCGGCAGAACCTACGAGCAGTACTTC
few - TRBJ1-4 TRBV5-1 CASSFDRPDEKLFF TGCGCCAGCAGCTTCGACAGACCTGATGAAAAACTGTTTTTT
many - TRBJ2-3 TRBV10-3 CASGGGTPDTDTQYF TGTGCCTCAGGGGGGGGAACCCCGGACACAGATACGCAGTATTTT
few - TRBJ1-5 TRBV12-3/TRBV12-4 CASRQGPNQPQHF TGTGCCAGCAGGCAGGGACCGAATCAGCCCCAGCATTTT
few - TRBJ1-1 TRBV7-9 CASSSPGWYEAFF TGTGCCAGCAGCTCCCCCGGATGGTATGAAGCTTTCTTT
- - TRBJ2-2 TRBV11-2 CASSLLSAGRELFF TGTGCCAGCAGCTTGTTGTCCGCGGGGAGGGAGCTGTTTTTT
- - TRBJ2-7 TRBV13 CASSLGPGQTGSASSYEQYF TGTGCCAGCAGCCTCGGACCAGGTCAGACGGGAAGTGCCAGCTCCTACGAGCAGTACTTC
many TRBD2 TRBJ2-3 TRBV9 CASSVEDSGVSDTQYF TGTGCCAGCAGCGTAGAAGATAGCGGGGTATCAGATACGCAGTATTTT
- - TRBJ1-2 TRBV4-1 CASSLPSGLAYGYTF TGCGCCAGCAGCTTACCTTCAGGGTTAGCGTATGGCTACACCTTC
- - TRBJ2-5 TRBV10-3 CAIRADASQETQYF TGTGCCATCAGGGCGGACGCAAGCCAAGAGACCCAGTACTTC
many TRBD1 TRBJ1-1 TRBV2 CASSGQGNTEAFF TGTGCCAGCAGTGGACAGGGGAACACTGAAGCTTTCTTT
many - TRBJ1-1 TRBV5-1 CASSLDSGDMNTEAFF TGCGCCAGCAGCTTGGACAGTGGGGACATGAACACTGAAGCTTTCTTT
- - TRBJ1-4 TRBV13 CASSFGTYNEKLFF TGTGCCAGCAGCTTTGGGACTTATAATGAAAAACTGTTTTTT
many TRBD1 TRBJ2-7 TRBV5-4 CASSGQGRDEQYF TGTGCCAGCAGCGGACAGGGGAGGGACGAGCAGTACTTC
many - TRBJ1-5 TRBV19 CASSPSAGQPQHF TGTGCCAGTAGTCCGAGTGCAGGACAGCCCCAGCATTTT
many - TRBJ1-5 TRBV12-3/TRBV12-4 CASSLARYNQPQHF TGTGCCAGCAGTTTAGCGAGGTATAATCAGCCCCAGCATTTT
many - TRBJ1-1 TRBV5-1 CASSPREGGNTEAFF TGCGCCAGCAGCCCGCGGGAAGGAGGAAACACTGAAGCTTTCTTT
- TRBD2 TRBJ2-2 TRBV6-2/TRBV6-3 CASSYPSAGAPANTGELFF TGTGCCAGCAGTTACCCCTCAGCGGGGGCGCCTGCGAACACCGGGGAGCTGTTTTTT
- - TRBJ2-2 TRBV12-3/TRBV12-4 CASSLGGTGELLF TGTGCCAGCAGTTTGGGGGGTACCGGGGAGCTGTTATTT
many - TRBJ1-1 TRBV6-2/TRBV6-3 CASTPVLNTEAFF TGTGCCAGCACCCCCGTCCTGAACACTGAAGCTTTCTTT
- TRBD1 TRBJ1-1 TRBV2 CASSDRQGEGEAFF TGTGCCAGCAGTGACCGGCAGGGGGAAGGTGAAGCTTTCTTT
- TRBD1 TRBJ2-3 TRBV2 CASRTGTGTQYF TGTGCCAGCAGGACCGGGACAGGTACGCAGTATTTT
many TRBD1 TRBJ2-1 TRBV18 CASSQDRGNEQFF TGTGCCAGCTCCCAGGACAGGGGTAATGAGCAGTTCTTC
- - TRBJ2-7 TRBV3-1 CASSQDQDGKQYF TGTGCCAGCAGCCAAGATCAGGACGGGAAGCAGTACTTC
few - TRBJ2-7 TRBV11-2 CASSLDDRDTPSYEQYF TGTGCCAGCAGCTTAGATGACCGGGACACTCCAAGCTACGAGCAGTACTTC
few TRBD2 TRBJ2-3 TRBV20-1 CSARPTRLAGEPTSTDTQYF TGCAGTGCTAGACCAACGCGACTAGCGGGGGAGCCAACTAGCACAGATACGCAGTATTTT
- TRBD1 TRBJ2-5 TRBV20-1 CSARGQGYQETQYF TGCAGTGCTAGAGGACAGGGGTACCAAGAGACCCAGTACTTC
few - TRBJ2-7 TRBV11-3 CASSSSLQFSSYEQYF TGTGCCAGCAGTTCAAGTCTCCAGTTCAGCTCCTACGAGCAGTACTTC
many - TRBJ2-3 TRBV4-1 CASSYEGGYTSTDTQYF TGCGCCAGCAGCTATGAGGGGGGTTACACTAGCACAGATACGCAGTATTTT
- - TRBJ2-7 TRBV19 CASSIGPSYEQYF TGTGCCAGTAGTATAGGGCCCTCCTACGAGCAGTACTTC
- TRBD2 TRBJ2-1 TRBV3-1 CASSQARGARYNEQFF TGTGCCAGCAGCCAAGCGCGGGGGGCCCGCTACAATGAGCAGTTCTTC
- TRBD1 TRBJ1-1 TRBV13 CASSYSTGANTEAFF TGTGCCAGCAGCTACTCCACAGGGGCGAACACTGAAGCTTTCTTT